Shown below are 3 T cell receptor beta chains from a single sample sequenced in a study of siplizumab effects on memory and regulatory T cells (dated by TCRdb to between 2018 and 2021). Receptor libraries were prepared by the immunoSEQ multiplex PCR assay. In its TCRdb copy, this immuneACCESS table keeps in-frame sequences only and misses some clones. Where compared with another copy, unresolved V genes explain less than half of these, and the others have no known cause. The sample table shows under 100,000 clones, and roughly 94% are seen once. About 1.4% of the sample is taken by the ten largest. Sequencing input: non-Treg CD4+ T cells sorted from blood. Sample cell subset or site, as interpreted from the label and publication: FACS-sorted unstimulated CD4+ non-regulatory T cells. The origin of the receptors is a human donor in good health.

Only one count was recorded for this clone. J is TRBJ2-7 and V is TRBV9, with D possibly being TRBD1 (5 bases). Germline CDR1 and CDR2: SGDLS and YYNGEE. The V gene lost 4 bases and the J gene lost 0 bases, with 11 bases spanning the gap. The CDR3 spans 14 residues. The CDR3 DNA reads TGTGCCAGCAGCACAGGCAGCAGCTCCTACGAGCAGTACTTC. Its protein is CASSTGSSSYEQYF.

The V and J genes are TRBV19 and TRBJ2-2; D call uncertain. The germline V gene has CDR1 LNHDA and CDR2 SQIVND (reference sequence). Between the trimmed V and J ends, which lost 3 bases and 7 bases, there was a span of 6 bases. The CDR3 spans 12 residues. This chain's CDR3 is CASSIGGGELFF. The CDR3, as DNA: TGTGCCAGTAGTATCGGTGGCGGGGAGCTGTTTTTT.

CDR3 in amino acids: CASTEVKSNQPQHF. The DNA for the CDR3 is TGTGCCAGCACGGAGGTAAAGAGCAATCAGCCCCAGCATTTT. The rearrangement links TRBV2 to TRBJ1-5, with D unclear. CDR1 is SNHLY and CDR2 is FYNNEI in the germline V gene. Trimming removed 7 bases at V and 1 base at J, with 11 bases between. The CDR3 length is 14 residues.